Following are 25 T cell receptor beta chains from one sample sequenced in a study of blood T cell repertoires in COVID-19. Only in-frame clones appear in the TCRdb table, and some are missing; sequencing was by immunoSEQ multiplex PCR. The sample has a few hundred thousand clones, around 83% seen once. The specimen sequenced was peripheral blood. The receptor set was obtained from a woman between 50 and 59 years old with acute or convalescent COVID-19.

The chain has TRBV27 and TRBJ2-3; 9 bases align to TRBD2. The CDR3 is 16 residues long. V lost 6 bases to trimming and J lost 2 bases; unmatched junction nucleotides: 9. The germline CDR1 and CDR2 sequences are MNHEY and SMNVEV (reference sequence). The CDR3 loop is CASSPGAGGFTDTQYF. The CDR3 DNA reads as TGTGCCAGCAGCCCGGGAGCGGGAGGATTCACAGATACGCAGTATTTT.

The genes are TRBV19 and TRBJ2-2, with 15 bases identical to TRBD2. The CDR3 is 17 residues long. Germline V CDR1 and CDR2: LNHDA, SQIVND (reference sequence). Trimming took 5 bases from V and 1 from J; bases not matched to a gene: 2. CDR3 sequence (DNA): TGTGCCAGTAGTTGGGGACTAGCGGGGGGGAACACCGGGGAGCTGTTTTTT. Translation: CASSWGLAGGNTGELFF.

V and J are TRBV28 and TRBJ1-5; D unresolved. The germline V and J ends were trimmed by 5 bases and 0 bases, with 14 bases remaining between them. Germline lookup yields CDR1 MDHEN and CDR2 SYDVKM. CDR3 length: 16 amino acids. The CDR3 sequence is CASSPYGLFSNQPQHF. The CDR3 DNA follows: TGTGCCAGCAGTCCTTATGGACTGTTTAGCAATCAGCCCCAGCATTTT.

The V call is TRBV2, the J call TRBJ2-7; 9 nucleotides line up with TRBD2. Trimming removed 2 bases from V and 0 bases from J; junction bases left unmatched: 2. This CDR3 comprises 15 residues. Per germline, CDR1 SNHLY and CDR2 FYNNEI. Written as DNA, the CDR3 is TGTGCCAGCAGTGAACTAGCGGGGAACTCCTACGAGCAGTACTTC. Its protein is CASSELAGNSYEQYF.

Only a few counts were recorded for this clone. This chain joins TRBV7-9 and TRBJ1-1; 10 nucleotides align to TRBD1. The CDR3 has 15 residues. V shed 5 bases and J 1 base; nucleotides not matched to a gene: 4. Germline lookup yields CDR1 SEHNR and CDR2 FQNEAQ (reference sequence). Written as DNA, the CDR3 is TGTGCCAGCAGCCCGAGACAGGGGGCGAACACTGAAGCTTTCTTT. Protein sequence: CASSPRQGANTEAFF.

The rearrangement joins TRBV29-1 to TRBJ1-2; 8 bases map to TRBD1. The CDR3 consists of 14 residues. The ends lost 5 bases at V and 4 bases at J; junction bases unmatched: 9. The germline CDR1 and CDR2 sequences are SQVTM and ANQGSEA. The CDR3 protein is CSVRKGTGAYGYTF. The CDR3, as DNA: TGCAGCGTTAGGAAGGGGACAGGAGCCTATGGCTACACCTTC.

This clone was seen more than once but under ten times. This chain uses TRBV11-3 with TRBJ2-1, with 11 positions matching TRBD2. Germline V gives CDR1 SGHNT, CDR2 YENEEA. CDR3 length: 17 amino acids. V was pared by 0 bases and J by 7 bases, with 8 bases of the junction left unmatched. The DNA for the CDR3 is TGTGCCAGCAGCTTAGATCGGCTAGCGGGAGGTTGGAATGAGCAGTTCTTC. The encoded protein is CASSLDRLAGGWNEQFF. Drawing the rest from reference TRBV11-3 and TRBJ2-1, the complete variable domain is EAGVVQSPRYKIIEKKQPVAFWCNPISGHNTLYWYLQNLGQGPELLIRYENEEAVDDSQLPKDRFSAERLKGVDSTLKIQPAELGDSAVYLCASSLDRLAGGWNEQFFGPGTRLTVL.

As DNA, the CDR3 is TGTGCCAGCAGGGAACAGGATTCACCCCTCCACTTT. Its protein is CASREQDSPLHF. The chain combines TRBV25-1 with TRBJ1-6; the D gene is possibly TRBD1 (5 bases). V was pared by 6 bases and J by 8 bases, with 8 bases between. The CDR3 length is 12 residues. Germline lookup yields CDR1 MGHDK and CDR2 SYGVNS.

V is TRBV3-1 (or the pseudogene TRBV3-2) and J is TRBJ1-1, with D possibly being TRBD1 (6 bases). CDR1 and CDR2 from the germline V gene are LGHDT and YNNKEL (reference sequence). The CDR3 length is 14 residues. The V gene lost 6 bases and the J gene lost 2 bases, with 13 bases spanning the gap. CDR3 protein: CASRNRTENTEAFF. In nucleotides, the CDR3 is TGTGCCAGCAGGAACCGGACAGAAAACACTGAAGCTTTCTTT.

The rearrangement uses TRBV7-2 and TRBJ1-1; D remains unclear. CDR3 length: 13 residues. Germline V gene lookup returns CDR1 SGHTA and CDR2 FQGNSA. The V end lost 3 bases, the J end lost 4 bases, and 9 bases lay between the germline ends. The CDR3 is CASSFAGSTEAFF. CDR3 nucleotides: TGTGCCAGCAGCTTCGCGGGAAGCACTGAAGCTTTCTTT.

V gene TRBV28 combines with J gene TRBJ1-5; the match to TRBD1 covers 7 bases. Per germline, CDR1 MDHEN and CDR2 SYDVKM. This CDR3 is built from 15 residues. V lost 5 bases, J lost 7 bases, and 11 bases stayed unmatched. Written as DNA, the CDR3 is TGTGCCAGCAGTACCAAAGACAGGGTTGGCCAGCCCCAGCATTTT. Its translation: CASSTKDRVGQPQHF.

The chain is built from TRBV28 and TRBJ2-5; TRBD1 matches 8 bases. Germline values: CDR1 MDHEN, CDR2 SYDVKM. J was trimmed by 5 bases and V by 5 bases; bases with no gene match: 4. The CDR3 spans 13 residues. The CDR3 nucleotides are TGTGCCAGCAGTCTCGACAGGGGTGAGACCCAGTACTTC. It is translated as CASSLDRGETQYF.

The CDR3 DNA reads as TGTGCCAGTAGTGCAGGGTCGTATCAGCCCCAGCATTTT. The encoded protein is CASSAGSYQPQHF. The chain is built from TRBV19 and TRBJ1-5; TRBD1 might be the D (5 bases). Trimming pared 5 bases from V and 5 bases from J, leaving 10 bases between. The CDR3 has 13 residues. CDR1 LNHDA and CDR2 SQIVND come from the germline V gene (reference sequence).

V usage is TRBV5-1 and J usage is TRBJ2-7, with a tentative D call TRBD1 (6 bases). Germline V CDR1 and CDR2: SGHRS, YFSETQ. V was shortened by 4 bases and J by 5 bases, with 10 bases between the two germline ends. The CDR3 is 12 residues long. Here the CDR3 DNA reads TGCGCCAGCAGCCAGGGGTTCAACGAGCAGTACTTC. Its translation is CASSQGFNEQYF.

This clone was counted ten times or more. The gene calls are TRBV4-3 and TRBJ1-2; possible D gene TRBD1, 6 bases. V shed 4 bases and J shed 5 bases, with 11 bases lying between them. Germline CDR1 LGHNA, CDR2 YSLEER. The CDR3 is 13 residues long. The CDR3 protein is CASSPTRGYGYTF. The CDR3 DNA follows: TGCGCCAGCAGCCCTACAAGGGGGTATGGCTACACCTTC.

The genes are TRBV2 and TRBJ2-5; 12 bases are a match to TRBD2. Germline V gene sequence: CDR1 SNHLY, CDR2 FYNNEI. The CDR3 has 17 residues. Losses at the gene ends were 4 bases for V and 1 base for J; bases not matched to a gene: 7. The CDR3 reads CASSAGTSGPLQETQYF. DNA for the CDR3: TGTGCCAGCAGTGCCGGGACTAGCGGGCCGCTCCAAGAGACCCAGTACTTC. Complete variable domain (other parts from reference TRBV2 and TRBJ2-5): EPEVTQTPSHQVTQMGQEVILRCVPISNHLYFYWYRQILGQKVEFLVSFYNNEISEKSEIFDDQFSVERPDGSNFTLKIRSTKLEDSAMYFCASSAGTSGPLQETQYFGPGTRLLVL.

There are a few counts of this clone. The rearrangement links TRBV6-5 to TRBJ1-3, with D unresolved. The V end was cut by 9 bases, the J end by 4 bases, with 13 bases between. There are 13 residues in the CDR3. Looked up from germline, CDR1 is MNHEY and CDR2 is SVGAGI. The CDR3 DNA reads TGTGCCAGTTTTTCTGCGAACGGAAACACCATATATTTT. Its protein is CASFSANGNTIYF.

CDR3 in DNA: TGTGCCAGCAGTGAACAGGCTAACTATGGCTACACCTTC. Translated, it gives CASSEQANYGYTF. This chain links TRBV2 with TRBJ1-2, with D unresolved. The V gene's germline CDR1 is SNHLY and CDR2 FYNNEI. V lost 2 bases and J 0 bases, leaving 4 bases between the germline ends. The CDR3 is made up of 13 amino acids.

The rearrangement joins TRBV4-1 to TRBJ1-4; D is possibly TRBD1 (5 bases). V was clipped by 4 bases and J by 4 bases, with 13 bases between them. Germline V CDR1 and CDR2: MGHRA, YSYEKL. The CDR3 has 15 amino acids. CDR3 DNA: TGCGCCAGCAGCCGACCTGGACAAGATAATGAAAAACTGTTTTTT. This translates into CASSRPGQDNEKLFF.

The V call is TRBV19, the J call TRBJ2-3; TRBD1 aligns across 8 bases. V lost 5 bases and J lost 3; bases outside the gene matches: 4. The CDR3 has 14 amino acids. Germline V gene sequence: CDR1 LNHDA, CDR2 SQIVND (reference sequence). The CDR3 here is CASSEDRGTDTQYF. CDR3 nucleotides: TGTGCCAGTAGTGAAGACAGGGGAACAGATACGCAGTATTTT.

The chain joins TRBV28 to TRBJ1-5; D is perhaps TRBD1 (5 bases). V lost 7 bases to trimming and J lost 3 bases, with 10 bases between them. Germline assignment: CDR1 MDHEN and CDR2 SYDVKM. The CDR3 is made up of 13 amino acids. The CDR3 is CASISGFNQPQHF. The CDR3 nucleotides are TGTGCCAGCATCTCAGGGTTCAATCAGCCCCAGCATTTT.

The V gene is TRBV7-2, the J gene TRBJ2-7; 7 bases map to TRBD1. The trim removed 5 bases at V and 3 bases at J, leaving 10 bases unmatched. The germline V gene encodes CDR1 SGHTA and CDR2 FQGNSA. The CDR3 is 15 residues long. Here the CDR3 DNA reads TGTGCCAGCAGCAGTAACAGGGGCGAAGTCTACGAGCAGTACTTC. This codes for CASSSNRGEVYEQYF.

The chain links TRBV29-1 to TRBJ2-3; TRBD1 matches 8 bases. CDR1 SQVTM and CDR2 ANQGSEA come from the germline V gene. V lost 5 bases and J lost 5; bases outside the gene matches: 6. The CDR3 length is 13 residues. For the CDR3, the DNA is TGCAGCGTTCTGAAAGACAGGGGAGATACGCAGTATTTT. This codes for CSVLKDRGDTQYF.

The chain is built from TRBV7-2 and TRBJ2-7; perhaps TRBD1 as D (6 bases). Germline V gene sequence: CDR1 SGHTA, CDR2 FQGNSA. The CDR3 spans 14 residues. V dropped 5 bases and J dropped 4 bases, with 15 bases sitting between them. The DNA for the CDR3 is TGTGCCAGCAGCAACCAAGGGGGTTTGTACGAGCAGTACTTC. It translates to CASSNQGGLYEQYF.

The V call is TRBV6-5, the J call TRBJ1-1; D may be TRBD1 (6 bases). V gave up 1 base and J gave up 1 base, with 13 bases separating them. CDR1 and CDR2 from the germline V gene are MNHEY and SVGAGI. The CDR3 runs to 16 residues. The CDR3 is CASSYYGRGENTEAFF. CDR3 nucleotides: TGTGCCAGCAGTTACTACGGCAGGGGAGAGAACACTGAAGCTTTCTTT.